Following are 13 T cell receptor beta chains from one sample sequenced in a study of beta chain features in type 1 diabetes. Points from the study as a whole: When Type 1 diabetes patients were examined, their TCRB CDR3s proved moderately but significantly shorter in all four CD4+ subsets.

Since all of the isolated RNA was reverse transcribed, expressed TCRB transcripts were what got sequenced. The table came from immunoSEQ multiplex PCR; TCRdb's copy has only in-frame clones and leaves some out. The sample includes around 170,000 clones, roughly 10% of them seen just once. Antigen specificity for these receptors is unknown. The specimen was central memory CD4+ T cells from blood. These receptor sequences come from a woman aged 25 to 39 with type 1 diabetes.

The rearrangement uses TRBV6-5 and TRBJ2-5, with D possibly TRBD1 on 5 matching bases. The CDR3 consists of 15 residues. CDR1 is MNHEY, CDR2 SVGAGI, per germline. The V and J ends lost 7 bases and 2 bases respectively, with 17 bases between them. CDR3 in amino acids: CASTSWGANQETQYF. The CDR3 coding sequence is TGTGCCAGCACTTCATGGGGCGCGAATCAAGAGACCCAGTACTTC.

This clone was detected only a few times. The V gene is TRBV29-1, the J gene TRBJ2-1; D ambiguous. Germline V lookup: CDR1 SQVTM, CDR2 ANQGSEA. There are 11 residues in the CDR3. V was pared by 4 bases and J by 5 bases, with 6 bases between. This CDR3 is CSVGRDNEQFF. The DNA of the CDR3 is TGCAGCGTTGGTCGCGACAATGAGCAGTTCTTC.

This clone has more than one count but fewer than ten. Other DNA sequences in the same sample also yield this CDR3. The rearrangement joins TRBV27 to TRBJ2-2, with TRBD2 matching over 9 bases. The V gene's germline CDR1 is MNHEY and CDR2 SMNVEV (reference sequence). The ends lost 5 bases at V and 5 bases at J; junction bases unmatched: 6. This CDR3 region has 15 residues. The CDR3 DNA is TGTGCCAGCAGTCCGGGACTAGCCGGAACCGGGGAGCTGTTTTTT. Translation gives CASSPGLAGTGELFF.

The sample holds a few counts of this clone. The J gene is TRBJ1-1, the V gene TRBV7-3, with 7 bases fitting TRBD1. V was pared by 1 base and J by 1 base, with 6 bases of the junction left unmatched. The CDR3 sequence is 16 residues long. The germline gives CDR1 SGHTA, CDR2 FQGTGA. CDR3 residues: CASSLIRQGGNTEAFF. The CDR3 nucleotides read TGTGCCAGCAGCTTAATTCGGCAGGGGGGGAACACTGAAGCTTTCTTT.

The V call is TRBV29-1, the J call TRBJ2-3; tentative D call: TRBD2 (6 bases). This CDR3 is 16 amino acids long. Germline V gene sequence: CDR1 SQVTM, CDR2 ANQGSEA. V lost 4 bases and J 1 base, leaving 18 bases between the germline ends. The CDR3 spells CSVVRFGGVGTDTQYF. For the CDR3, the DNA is TGCAGCGTTGTTCGTTTCGGGGGAGTGGGCACAGATACGCAGTATTTT.

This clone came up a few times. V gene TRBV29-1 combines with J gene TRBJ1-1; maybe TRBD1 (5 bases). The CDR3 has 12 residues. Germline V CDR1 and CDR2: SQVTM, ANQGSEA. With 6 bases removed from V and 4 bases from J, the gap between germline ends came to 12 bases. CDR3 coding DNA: TGCAGCGTCCTCCCGGGGGGCACTGAAGCTTTCTTT. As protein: CSVLPGGTEAFF.

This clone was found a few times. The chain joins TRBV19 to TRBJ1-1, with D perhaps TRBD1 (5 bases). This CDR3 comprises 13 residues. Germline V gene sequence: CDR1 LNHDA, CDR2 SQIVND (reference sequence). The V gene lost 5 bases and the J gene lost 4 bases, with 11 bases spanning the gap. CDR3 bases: TGTGCCAGTAGTCGGCAGGGATCCACTGAAGCTTTCTTT. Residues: CASSRQGSTEAFF.

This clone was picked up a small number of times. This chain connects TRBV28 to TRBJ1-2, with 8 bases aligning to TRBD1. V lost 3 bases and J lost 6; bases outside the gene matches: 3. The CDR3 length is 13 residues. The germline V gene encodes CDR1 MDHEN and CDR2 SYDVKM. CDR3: CASSLDRDNGYTF. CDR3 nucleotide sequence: TGTGCCAGCAGTTTGGACAGGGATAATGGCTACACCTTC.

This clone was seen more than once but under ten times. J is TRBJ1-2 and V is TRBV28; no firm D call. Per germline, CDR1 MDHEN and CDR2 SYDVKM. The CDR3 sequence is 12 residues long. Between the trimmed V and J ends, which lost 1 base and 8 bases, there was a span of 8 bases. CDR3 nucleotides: TGTGCCAGCAGTTTATCCAACTGGGGCTACACCTTC. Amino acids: CASSLSNWGYTF.

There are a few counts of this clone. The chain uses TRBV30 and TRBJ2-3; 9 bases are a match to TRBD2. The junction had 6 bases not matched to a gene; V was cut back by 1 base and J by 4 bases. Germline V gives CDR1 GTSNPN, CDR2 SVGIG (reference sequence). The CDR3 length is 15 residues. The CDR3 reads CAWSDGGRAPDTQYF. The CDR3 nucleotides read TGTGCCTGGAGTGATGGCGGGAGGGCCCCAGATACGCAGTATTTT.

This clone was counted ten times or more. CDR3 in DNA: TGTGCCAGCAGGACGGGACAGGGATACGAGCAGTACTTC. Its protein product is CASRTGQGYEQYF. The chain is built from TRBV7-8 and TRBJ2-7; TRBD1 matches at 9 bases. Germline V gene sequence: CDR1 SGHVS, CDR2 FQNEAQ. V lost 6 bases, J lost 4 bases, and 4 bases stayed unmatched. The CDR3 covers 13 residues.

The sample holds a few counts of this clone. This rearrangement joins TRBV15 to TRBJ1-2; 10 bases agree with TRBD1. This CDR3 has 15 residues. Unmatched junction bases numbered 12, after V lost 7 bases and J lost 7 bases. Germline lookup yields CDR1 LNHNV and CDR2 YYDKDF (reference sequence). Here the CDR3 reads CATTEARGQGLGYTF. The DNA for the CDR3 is TGTGCCACCACCGAGGCCCGGGGACAGGGGCTTGGCTACACCTTC.

The chain's CDR3 is CASSVTLLAGDPYNEQFF. CDR3 DNA: TGTGCCAGCAGTGTAACACTACTAGCGGGAGACCCGTACAATGAGCAGTTCTTC. This chain links TRBV6-1 with TRBJ2-1; TRBD2 matches at 11 bases. V dropped 4 bases and J dropped 4; count of bases not matched to a gene: 12. This CDR3 contains 18 residues. The germline V gene encodes CDR1 MNHNS and CDR2 SASEGT.